This T cell receptor beta chain was obtained from a study of post-analysis software for immune sequencing data (dated by TCRdb to the mid-2010s). Notes on the research overall: The recorded disease courses included relapsing-remitting, secondary progressive and progressive-relapsing multiple sclerosis, and some patients had no subtype annotation. The patient repertoires were set against roughly eleven previously published healthy control repertoires from donors whose ages ranged from about 6 to 27 years. A subset of samples was prepared in parallel using single-end sample barcoding, then pooled and co-amplified after Illumina adapter ligation.

The library came from PCR. Sequencing instrument: Illumina HiSeq 2500. To reduce PCR and sequencing biases, unique molecular identifiers were built into the TCR beta cDNA libraries. Roughly 500,000 cDNA molecules were obtained per 1 to 10 million input T cells, so each molecule approximated one T cell. Patient libraries were prepared and sequenced with the same protocol used for the earlier healthy control dataset. Samples belonging to the same batch were prepared together, multiplexed and sequenced on a shared HiSeq lane. The paper's data handling went like this. MIGEC was used to process the raw barcoded reads, and molecular identifier groups with only a single read were discarded before consensus assembly and CDR3 extraction. Clonotype tables were post-analysed with VDJtools, and diversity was normalized by down-sampling all datasets to the smallest sample size. To correct batch-related cross-sample contamination, repertoire overlap clustering matched CDR3 amino acid sequences but not nucleotide sequences. TCRdb reprocessed the public reads (quality trimming at Q25 with fastp, clone calling with MiXCR) and kept in-frame beta chains. Identical CDR3 protein sequences are pooled into one entry, listed with their most common genes and DNA. The V and J calls and clone size are TCRdb's, not the authors'. For this sample the table gives about 430,000 distinct CDR3 sequences, of which about 39% were detected only once. 7.6% of the sample goes to the ten largest clones.

To demonstrate the VDJtools post-analysis software, TCR beta repertoires were profiled from the peripheral blood of about 13 young patients with multiple sclerosis. The patients with multiple sclerosis were children and adolescents between roughly 6 and 15 years of age. About this clonotype itself: This receptor's antigen is unknown. There are no base qualities to consult, and no much larger clone falls within one base.

The research as a whole found: Compared with controls, multiple sclerosis patients had significantly lower normalized Chao1 diversity, a finding suggesting substantial peripheral T-cell clonal expansion. Direct clustering with F measure revealed strong co-clustering of samples prepared in the same batch, which led to a batch-effect correction. The multiple sclerosis patient group was slightly younger than the control group. About five TRBV segments, including TRBV5-6, TRBV5-1 and TRBV20-1, were significantly more frequent in patients than controls.

The germline V gene sets CDR1 to ENHRY and CDR2 to SYGVKD. V and J lose 2 bases and 5 bases, and a span of 4 bases separates them. Counted from cysteine to phenylalanine, this CDR3 has 11 amino acids. The CDR3 DNA has 33 bases and is translated from base 1. Recombination connected TRBV10-3 to TRBJ2-7; there is no confident call for the D gene. The source material was blood. The source of this sequence is a girl aged 2 to 10 with multiple sclerosis. In nucleotides, the sequence is TGTGCCATCAGTGAGCTTCACGAGCAGTACTTC. It codes for CAISELHEQYF.